Below, one T cell receptor (beta chain) is given with its context. Using immunoSEQ multiplex PCR, the repertoire was profiled, and TCRdb retains in-frame clones only, with some absent. Counted here are 75,000 to 85,000 clones, 82% occurring once; the ten biggest clones make up over 7%. The data belong to a study of blood T cell repertoires in COVID-19. Germline V gene data show CDR1 as SGHTA and CDR2 as FQGNSA. V was trimmed by 1 base and J by 3 bases, leaving 10 bases between them. The CDR3 is 14 residues long. The chain couples TRBV7-2 to TRBJ2-7; D possibly corresponds to TRBD1 (6 bases). The sequence was collected from a human donor in a cohort sampled during active COVID-19. Source material: peripheral blood. CDR3 loop: CASSLVRGSYEQYF. DNA for the CDR3: TGTGCCAGCAGCTTAGTCAGGGGCAGCTACGAGCAGTACTTC.